One sample yielded the 25 T cell receptor beta chains listed below, sequenced in a study of blood T cell repertoires in COVID-19. Only in-frame clones appear in the TCRdb table, and some are missing; sequencing was by immunoSEQ multiplex PCR. The profile shows roughly 68,000 clones, roughly three quarters of them singletons. The sample was peripheral blood. The source is a human donor in a cohort sampled during active COVID-19.

The chain joins TRBV5-1 to TRBJ2-3; D possibly corresponds to TRBD1 (6 bases). This CDR3 has 17 amino acids. Germline values: CDR1 SGHRS, CDR2 YFSETQ. V gave up 4 bases and J gave up 3 bases, with 21 bases separating them. DNA for the CDR3: TGCGCCAGCAGCACCAGACCTTCCGGGACACAAACAGATACGCAGTATTTT. Amino acid sequence: CASSTRPSGTQTDTQYF.

The J gene is TRBJ2-3, the V gene TRBV24-1; 7 bases map to TRBD1. V trimming: 9 bases; J trimming: 1 base; junction bases outside the gene matches: 3. The CDR3 runs to 13 residues. CDR1 is KGHDR, CDR2 SFDVKD, per germline. The CDR3 here is CATHDRGTDTQYF. Here the CDR3 DNA reads TGTGCCACCCACGACAGGGGCACAGATACGCAGTATTTT.

The chain combines TRBV4-1 with TRBJ2-7; TRBD1 agrees at 8 bases. V lost 3 bases, J lost 3 bases, and 4 bases stayed unmatched. The CDR3 extends over 14 amino acids. Germline V CDR1 and CDR2: MGHRA, YSYEKL. As DNA, the CDR3 is TGCGCCAGCAGCCACAGGACAGGGAGCTACGAGCAGTACTTC. It yields the protein CASSHRTGSYEQYF.

This chain connects TRBV15 to TRBJ2-7; D perhaps matches TRBD2 (5 bases). V was clipped by 5 bases and J by 1 base, with 12 bases between them. CDR1 is LNHNV and CDR2 is YYDKDF in the germline V gene (reference sequence). The CDR3 totals 14 residues. The CDR3 sequence: CATSELRGSYEQYF. The CDR3 bases are TGTGCCACCAGCGAACTTCGCGGGTCCTACGAGCAGTACTTC.

Written as DNA, the CDR3 is TGTGCCAGCAGCCTAAGCACAGGGGGGGACTATGGCTACACCTTC. This sequence encodes CASSLSTGGDYGYTF. The chain uses TRBV7-8 and TRBJ1-2; 8 bases are a match to TRBD1. V lost 5 bases to trimming and J lost 3 bases; unmatched junction nucleotides: 8. CDR3 size: 15 residues. Germline values: CDR1 SGHVS, CDR2 FQNEAQ.

This sequence joins TRBV15 and TRBJ1-5; D gene uncertain. Trimming took 5 bases from V and 3 from J, leaving 11 bases between them. Germline V gene sequence: CDR1 LNHNV, CDR2 YYDKDF (reference sequence). The CDR3 covers 14 residues. The CDR3, as DNA: TGTGCCACCAGCCCCAGGAGGATCAATCAGCCCCAGCATTTT. Its protein product is CATSPRRINQPQHF.

This chain links TRBV27 with TRBJ2-1; the match to TRBD2 covers 8 bases. The CDR3 runs 15 residues. J was trimmed by 5 bases and V by 4 bases; bases with no gene match: 7. Germline loops: CDR1 MNHEY, CDR2 SMNVEV (reference sequence). The CDR3 reads CASSSGREVDNEQFF. CDR3 DNA: TGTGCCAGCAGTTCTGGGCGGGAGGTGGACAATGAGCAGTTCTTC.

This chain connects TRBV6-5 to TRBJ2-1; TRBD1 aligns across 7 bases. CDR3 size: 13 residues. Germline V gene sequence: CDR1 MNHEY, CDR2 SVGAGI. Trimming at V came to 6 bases and at J to 8 bases, leaving 7 bases not matched to a gene. The CDR3 DNA follows: TGTGCCAGCAGCCGGGACAGTCTCTATGAGCAGTTCTTC. This translates into CASSRDSLYEQFF.

The rearrangement joins TRBV3-1 (or the pseudogene TRBV3-2) to TRBJ2-2; maybe TRBD1 (6 bases). CDR3 length: 15 amino acids. Trimming removed 7 bases from V and 0 bases from J, with 12 bases in between. CDR1 is LGHDT and CDR2 is YNNKEL in the germline V gene (reference sequence). Here the CDR3 reads CASKSQGTNTGELFF. CDR3 nucleotides: TGTGCCAGCAAATCACAGGGCACGAACACCGGGGAGCTGTTTTTT.

The sample holds one count of this clone. The chain recombines TRBV28 with TRBJ1-1, with 7 bases aligning to TRBD1. The CDR3 loop spans 14 amino acids. After removal of 4 bases from V and 4 bases from J, the junction contained 6 bases not matched to a gene. Germline CDR1 and CDR2: MDHEN and SYDVKM. The CDR3 bases are TGTGCCAGCAGTTCGACTTACAGGGGCACTGAAGCTTTCTTT. Its translation is CASSSTYRGTEAFF.

The chain employs TRBV10-2 and TRBJ1-1; possibly TRBD1 for D (6 bases). The CDR3 has 14 amino acids. Looked up from germline, CDR1 is WSHSY and CDR2 is SAAADI. Trimming removed 5 bases from V and 7 bases from J, with 17 bases in between. Here the CDR3 DNA reads TGCGCCAGCAGTAATCAGGGGAGTGGTGGTGAAGCTTTCTTT. As protein: CASSNQGSGGEAFF.

The chain joins TRBV19 to TRBJ1-1; TRBD1 is a possible D gene (6 bases). This CDR3 contains 14 residues. Germline lookup yields CDR1 LNHDA and CDR2 SQIVND (reference sequence). Deletions cut 6 bases from V and 2 bases from J, with 13 bases between. This CDR3 reads CASRNRESNTEAFF. In nucleotides, the CDR3 is TGTGCCAGTAGGAACAGGGAGAGTAACACTGAAGCTTTCTTT. Full variable domain (rest looked up from reference TRBV19 and TRBJ1-1): DGGITQSPKYLFRKEGQNVTLSCEQNLNHDAMYWYRQDPGQGLRLIYYSQIVNDFQKGDIAEGYSVSREKKESFPLTVTSAQKNPTAFYLCASRNRESNTEAFFGQGTRLTVV.

The chain recombines TRBV5-1 with TRBJ2-5; 9 bases map to TRBD2. The CDR3 has 16 residues. Trimming at V came to 7 bases and at J to 3 bases, leaving 13 bases not matched to a gene. Germline V lookup: CDR1 SGHRS, CDR2 YFSETQ. The CDR3 reads CASAPGRLAGKETQYF. In DNA form, the CDR3 reads TGCGCCAGCGCACCCGGCCGGCTAGCGGGGAAAGAGACCCAGTACTTC.

The chain carries TRBV4-3 and TRBJ2-1; maybe TRBD2 (5 bases). Germline V CDR1 and CDR2: LGHNA, YSLEER. The CDR3 has 18 amino acids. V lost 0 bases and J lost 4, with 19 bases in between. The CDR3 DNA reads as TGCGCCAGCAGCCAAGAGCTGGGAGCCTCGGATGGTTACAATGAGCAGTTCTTC. It encodes CASSQELGASDGYNEQFF.

The chain recombines TRBV5-1 with TRBJ2-3, with unresolved D. Germline V gene sequence: CDR1 SGHRS, CDR2 YFSETQ. The germline V and J ends were trimmed by 7 bases and 2 bases, with 14 bases remaining between them. The CDR3 is made up of 14 amino acids. CDR3 sequence (DNA): TGCGCCAGCGGAGCAACGGCATCCACAGATACGCAGTATTTT. Its protein product is CASGATASTDTQYF.

This chain links TRBV19 with TRBJ1-1, with 8 bases that match TRBD1. CDR3 length equals 13 residues. The V gene end was trimmed by 3 bases and the J gene end by 9 bases; junction bases not matched to a gene: 6. Per the germline V gene, CDR1 is LNHDA and CDR2 is SQIVND (reference sequence). Here the CDR3 DNA reads TGTGCCAGTAGTATTTCGGGACAGGAGCAAGCTTTCTTT. This gives the protein CASSISGQEQAFF. Variable domain in full (rest from reference TRBV19 and TRBJ1-1): DGGITQSPKYLFRKEGQNVTLSCEQNLNHDAMYWYRQDPGQGLRLIYYSQIVNDFQKGDIAEGYSVSREKKESFPLTVTSAQKNPTAFYLCASSISGQEQAFFGQGTRLTVV.

In this sample, this clone turned up many times. This chain uses TRBV28 with TRBJ2-5, with TRBD1 matching over 11 bases. This CDR3 has 14 residues. Unmatched junction bases numbered 5, after V lost 6 bases and J lost 5 bases. The germline V gene encodes CDR1 MDHEN and CDR2 SYDVKM. CDR3 protein: CASSRTGGEETQYF. In DNA, the CDR3 is TGTGCCAGCAGCCGGACAGGGGGCGAGGAGACCCAGTACTTC.

This chain links TRBV4-1 with TRBJ2-1; a weak D match, TRBD2 (5 bases). Germline V gives CDR1 MGHRA, CDR2 YSYEKL. Trimming cost V 1 base and J 2 bases, with 12 bases left between them. The CDR3 totals 16 residues. Here the CDR3 DNA reads TGCGCCAGCAGCCAAGTGGACTTAGTAACCTACAATGAGCAGTTCTTC. This translates into CASSQVDLVTYNEQFF.

The rearrangement joins TRBV3-1 (or the pseudogene TRBV3-2) to TRBJ2-5; D gene uncertain. This CDR3 region has 15 residues. V lost 1 base, J lost 0 bases, and 9 bases lay in between. CDR1 is LGHDT, CDR2 YNNKEL, per germline (reference sequence). CDR3 sequence reads: CASSQGLRYQETQYF. The CDR3 region has the DNA TGTGCCAGCAGCCAAGGGTTGAGGTACCAAGAGACCCAGTACTTC.

The rearrangement links TRBV6-2 or TRBV6-3 to TRBJ1-1; D perhaps matches TRBD1 (5 bases). The length of the CDR3 is 11 residues. Germline loops: CDR1 MNHEY, CDR2 SVGEGT. The germline V and J ends were trimmed by 4 bases and 6 bases, with 6 bases remaining between them. The CDR3 DNA reads as TGTGCCAGCAGTTGGGGCCCTGAAGCTTTCTTT. Translating gives CASSWGPEAFF.

CDR3 protein: CASRGQGVGEAFF. As DNA, the CDR3 is TGTGCCAGTCGCGGACAGGGCGTTGGGGAAGCTTTCTTT. This chain connects TRBV19 to TRBJ1-1, with TRBD1 matching over 8 bases. Germline CDR1 is LNHDA and CDR2 is SQIVND (reference sequence). CDR3 length: 13 residues. V dropped 8 bases and J dropped 8; count of bases not matched to a gene: 10.

This chain uses TRBV7-8 with TRBJ2-7; D unclear. This CDR3 is 18 amino acids long. Germline assignment: CDR1 SGHVS and CDR2 FQNEAQ. Trimming left V 0 bases short and J 5 bases short, with 23 bases between. The CDR3 nucleotides read TGTGCCAGCAGCTTAGCGTGGGTCAACCCAACAGTGAGCAACGAGCAGTACTTC. Translated: CASSLAWVNPTVSNEQYF.

The V gene is TRBV19, the J gene TRBJ1-2; 7 bases map to TRBD1. V lost 6 bases, J lost 5 bases, and 9 bases stayed unmatched. The CDR3 is 14 residues long. Germline V gene lookup returns CDR1 LNHDA and CDR2 SQIVND (reference sequence). The CDR3 nucleotides read TGTGCCAGTAGGAAAACAGGGGTGGGGTATGGCTACACCTTC. It codes for CASRKTGVGYGYTF. The full variable domain, completed using reference TRBV19 and TRBJ1-2, is DGGITQSPKYLFRKEGQNVTLSCEQNLNHDAMYWYRQDPGQGLRLIYYSQIVNDFQKGDIAEGYSVSREKKESFPLTVTSAQKNPTAFYLCASRKTGVGYGYTFGSGTRLTVV.

This clone has just one count. This sequence joins TRBV5-1 and TRBJ1-1; D uncertain. The germline gives CDR1 SGHRS, CDR2 YFSETQ. V lost 5 bases and J 4 bases, leaving 9 bases between the germline ends. The CDR3 is 12 amino acids. The CDR3 is CASSLEGTEAFF. The CDR3 DNA reads as TGCGCCAGCAGTTTAGAGGGCACTGAAGCTTTCTTT.

The chain has TRBV28 and TRBJ2-7, with TRBD1 matching 7 bases. Trimming cost V 4 bases and J 4 bases; bases outside gene matches: 13. Germline CDR1 MDHEN, CDR2 SYDVKM. The CDR3 consists of 16 residues. CDR3 in DNA: TGTGCCAGCAGTTACAGGGACAGCCCACGAGCATACGAGCAGTACTTC. This gives the protein CASSYRDSPRAYEQYF.